The rows below give T cell receptor beta chains drawn from one sample of a study of blood T cells in healthy people across ages. In TCRdb, the 5' RACE reads were re-called with MiXCR into one record per CDR3 protein. The sample contains approximately 900,000 distinct CDR3 sequences, about 27% of which appear only once. A further study also used this sample, focusing on T cells of mothers and their children.

The specimen was blood. These receptors originate from a woman aged 40 to 49 in good health. CDR3s include the opening cysteine and the closing phenylalanine or tryptophan. D genes are given only for firm matches. For some rows the clone size is stated as once, few or many, or as a class when expanded; others skip it.

length | size | D | J | V | DNA | CDR3
15 | many | - | TRBJ2-3 | TRBV5-1 | TGCGCCAGCAGCTTGAGCTCCCAACCGGGAGATACGCAGTATTTT | CASSLSSQPGDTQYF
16 | many | - | TRBJ2-3 | TRBV14 | TGTGCCAGCAGCCAATCTCGGATTCCTCTCACAGATACGCAGTATTTT | CASSQSRIPLTDTQYF
14 | many | - | TRBJ2-6 | TRBV7-2 | TGTGCCAGCAGCCTCAGGCCTGGGGCCAACGTCCTGACTTTC | CASSLRPGANVLTF
15 | once | - | TRBJ1-4 | TRBV5-1 | TGCGCCAGCAGCCTGATGGGGGCAACTAATGAAAAACTGTTTTTT | CASSLMGATNEKLFF
16 | few | - | TRBJ2-7 | TRBV7-2 | TGTACCAGCTGCTTAGCCCCGGTCCCGGGCTCCTACGAGCAGTACTTC | CTSCLAPVPGSYEQYF
16 | many | - | TRBJ2-3 | TRBV6-5 | TGTGCCAGCAGTTACGGGGGAAGATGGAGGACAGATACGCAGTATTTT | CASSYGGRWRTDTQYF
15 | few | TRBD2 | TRBJ2-1 | TRBV7-2 | TGTGCCAGCAGCCAGACTAGCGGGGGGTTGAATGAGCAGTTCTTC | CASSQTSGGLNEQFF
15 | many | TRBD2 | TRBJ2-5 | TRBV15 | TGTGCCACCAGCAGAGAAGCGGGGGATCAAGAGACCCAGTACTTC | CATSREAGDQETQYF
14 | many | - | TRBJ2-7 | TRBV6-6 | TGTGCCAGCACCGGGCCCACCGGAATATACGAGCAGTACTTC | CASTGPTGIYEQYF
16 | once | TRBD2 | TRBJ2-7 | TRBV7-2 | TGTGCCAGCAGCTTAGTTAGCGGGGGGTCACGCAATGAGCAGTACTTC | CASSLVSGGSRNEQYF
14 | many | - | TRBJ2-1 | TRBV7-9 | TGTGCCAGCAGCCCTATGGGGTGGAGGGGAGAGCAGTTCTTC | CASSPMGWRGEQFF
15 | few | - | TRBJ2-1 | TRBV6-4 | TGTGCCAGCAGTGACAGGGCAGGGGACTACAATGAGCAGTTCTTC | CASSDRAGDYNEQFF
15 | few | - | TRBJ2-1 | TRBV4-3 | TGCGCCAGCAGCCGCCTCCGGGGCAGTCTCAATGAGCAGTTCTTC | CASSRLRGSLNEQFF
16 | few | - | TRBJ2-6 | TRBV4-1 | TGCGCCAGCAGCCAGTCCCTCTACTCTGGGGCCAACGTCCTGACTTTC | CASSQSLYSGANVLTF
13 | many | TRBD1 | TRBJ2-7 | TRBV14 | TGTGCCAGCAGCCCCCAGGGGGACGGCGAGCAGTACTTC | CASSPQGDGEQYF
20 | - | TRBD2 | TRBJ2-5 | TRBV11-2 | TGTGCCAGCAGTTCCTTCCTCCGGGCTAGCGGGGGGAAATACCAAGAGACCCAGTACTTC | CASSSFLRASGGKYQETQYF
15 | - | TRBD2 | TRBJ2-1 | TRBV5-1 | TGCGCCCGCAGCGGGGGCGGAGAGCACTACAATGAGCAGTTCTTC | CARSGGGEHYNEQFF
18 | - | - | TRBJ2-1 | TRBV7-8 | TGTGCCAGCAGCTTAGTCGTTTCAGTGGAAAGGAGGTACAATGAGCAGTTCTTC | CASSLVVSVERRYNEQFF
17 | many | TRBD1 | TRBJ1-2 | TRBV7-9 | TGTGCCAGCCAGACTCCGGACAGGGATGTAGCTAACTATGGCTACACCTTC | CASQTPDRDVANYGYTF
15 | many | TRBD1 | TRBJ2-1 | TRBV5-1 | TGCGCCAGCAGCATAACAGGGGGCTCCTACAATGAGCAGTTCTTC | CASSITGGSYNEQFF
10 | - | - | TRBJ1-1 | TRBV20-1 | TGCAGTGCTAGTATTGAATCAGCTTTCTTT | CSASIESAFF
15 | - | - | TRBJ2-7 | TRBV7-2 | TGTGCCAGCAGCTTCCCGACAGTCCTATACAATGAGCAGTACTTC | CASSFPTVLYNEQYF
11 | - | - | TRBJ2-2 | TRBV6-5 | TGTGCCAGCAGTCGTTCCGGGGAGCTGTTTTTT | CASSRSGELFF
15 | few | - | TRBJ2-3 | TRBV5-5 | TGTGCCAGCACTCCCGGGATGCAGGGGGGAGATACGCAGTATTTT | CASTPGMQGGDTQYF
15 | - | - | TRBJ1-2 | TRBV5-1 | TGCGCCAGCAGCTTGGCGTCGTGGGCTAACTATGGCTACACCTTC | CASSLASWANYGYTF
15 | - | - | TRBJ2-7 | TRBV29-1 | TGCAGCGTTGAAGTTCGGCGGGGGCCCTCCTACGAGCAGTACTTC | CSVEVRRGPSYEQYF
15 | few | TRBD1 | TRBJ1-6 | TRBV7-2 | TGTGCCAGCAGCTTAGCGGGACAGGGGACCTCACCCCTCCACTTT | CASSLAGQGTSPLHF
14 | - | - | TRBJ1-2 | TRBV28 | TGTGCCAGCAGTTTATCATCCCGGAACTATGGCTACACCTTC | CASSLSSRNYGYTF
17 | - | - | TRBJ2-7 | TRBV4-1 | TGCGCCAGCAGCCAAGGGCTTCGGGCCAGTACTCCCTACGAGCAGTACTTC | CASSQGLRASTPYEQYF
15 | - | TRBD1 | TRBJ1-5 | TRBV28 | TGTACCAGCTACGATCGGACAGGGGCAAATCAGCCCCAGCATTTT | CTSYDRTGANQPQHF
15 | many | TRBD2 | TRBJ2-4 | TRBV6-5 | TGTGCCAGCCGCGGAGCGGGGGATATAAAAAACATTCAGTACTTC | CASRGAGDIKNIQYF
13 | many | - | TRBJ1-2 | TRBV20-1 | TGCAGTGCCCGCCTGACCCGGACCTATGGCTACACCTTC | CSARLTRTYGYTF
15 | - | TRBD2 | TRBJ2-1 | TRBV11-1 | TGTGCCAGCAGCTTAGCCGGACTAGCGGGGTACGAGCAGTTCTTC | CASSLAGLAGYEQFF
10 | - | - | TRBJ1-1 | TRBV28 | TGTGCCGCGAGGGACGGTGAAGCTTTCTTT | CAARDGEAFF
14 | - | - | TRBJ2-5 | TRBV27 | TGTGCCAGCAGGGCTTCTAGGGGTCGGGGCAAGCAGTACTTC | CASRASRGRGKQYF
18 | - | TRBD1 | TRBJ1-2 | TRBV6-5 | TGTGCCAGCAGTTACTCACTGGGACAGGGAAAACCTAACTATGGCTACACCTTC | CASSYSLGQGKPNYGYTF
14 | - | TRBD1 | TRBJ2-7 | TRBV29-1 | TGCAGCGTTGTGGACAGGGGGCAATCCTACGAGCAGTACTTC | CSVVDRGQSYEQYF
14 | few | - | TRBJ1-2 | TRBV27 | TGTGCCAGCAGTCCGCTCGGGGCGGATTATGGCTACACCTTC | CASSPLGADYGYTF
15 | many | - | TRBJ2-4 | TRBV28 | TGTGCCAGCAGCGTTAGGGGAGTAGCCAAAAACATTCAGTACTTC | CASSVRGVAKNIQYF
14 | - | - | TRBJ1-5 | TRBV6-5 | TGTGCCAGCGCGATCGAATATAGCAATCAGCTCCAGCATTTT | CASAIEYSNQLQHF
13 | - | - | TRBJ2-5 | TRBV12-3/TRBV12-4 | TGTGCCAGCACCGATACAGGTCGGTCTCCGGAGTACTTC | CASTDTGRSPEYF
14 | few | - | TRBJ1-2 | TRBV14 | TGTGCCAGCAGCCAAGATCGACTGATCTATGGCTACACCTTC | CASSQDRLIYGYTF